Each of the 20 T cell receptor beta chains below was sequenced from the same sample in a study of cytomegalovirus exposure and HLA in healthy donors. Primers: 60 Vbeta forward and 13 Jbeta reverse. The assay was immunoSEQ multiplex PCR, and TCRdb's table has in-frame clones only and misses some. The sample has 150,000 to 180,000 clones, 80% seen once. Sequencing used PBMCs. The origin of the receptors is a young man in good health and CMV-seropositive.

This clone occurred a few times. The chain carries TRBV30 and TRBJ2-3; D unresolved. From germline, CDR1 is GTSNPN and CDR2 SVGIG (reference sequence). The CDR3 loop spans 12 amino acids. This chain's CDR3 is CALRPFTDTQYF. DNA for the CDR3: TGTGCTCTACGCCCCTTCACAGATACGCAGTATTTT.

The V gene is TRBV28, the J gene TRBJ1-2; D remains unclear. Trimming left V 6 bases short and J 5 bases short, with 10 bases between. There are 12 residues in the CDR3. Germline lookup yields CDR1 MDHEN and CDR2 SYDVKM. CDR3 in DNA: TGTGCCAGCAGGGAGGCCGATTATGGCTACACCTTC. Protein sequence: CASREADYGYTF.

The rearrangement links TRBV7-2 to TRBJ2-5; 14 bases match TRBD2. V dropped 5 bases and J dropped 5; count of bases not matched to a gene: 7. Germline loops: CDR1 SGHTA, CDR2 FQGNSA. CDR3 length: 16 amino acids. The CDR3 protein is CASSLGTSGSMETQYF. CDR3 bases: TGTGCCAGCAGCCTAGGGACTAGCGGGAGTATGGAGACCCAGTACTTC.

This clone came up a few times. The V gene is TRBV4-2, the J gene TRBJ2-2, with D possibly matching TRBD2 (7 bases). V lost 0 bases to trimming and J lost 7 bases, with 12 bases between them. Looked up from germline, CDR1 is LGHNA and CDR2 is YNFKEQ. This CDR3 contains 15 residues. CDR3 bases: TGTGCCAGCAGCCAAGAGAGGGGGGGTAACGGGGAGCTGTTTTTT. This gives the protein CASSQERGGNGELFF.

The rearrangement joins TRBV29-1 to TRBJ2-7; TRBD1 matches 7 bases. Germline trimming cut 6 bases from V and 7 bases from J; bases unmatched to any gene: 12. Germline V gives CDR1 SQVTM, CDR2 ANQGSEA. This CDR3 comprises 13 residues. The CDR3, as DNA: TGCAGCGTCCGGGGACAGACCTACTGTGAGCAGTACTTC. It specifies CSVRGQTYCEQYF.

The chain employs TRBV27 and TRBJ2-1; TRBD2 is a possible D gene (7 bases). The V gene lost 1 base and the J gene lost 6 bases, with 16 bases spanning the gap. The CDR3 runs 16 residues. Germline loops: CDR1 MNHEY, CDR2 SMNVEV (reference sequence). CDR3 in amino acids: CASSLFAGEGGNEQFF. CDR3 sequence (DNA): TGTGCCAGCAGTTTATTTGCGGGAGAAGGGGGCAATGAGCAGTTCTTC.

This clone was seen once. The genes are TRBV9 and TRBJ2-3; 10 bases line up with TRBD2. The CDR3 is 18 residues long. With V trimmed by 0 bases and J by 1 base, 8 bases remained unmatched. The germline V gene has CDR1 SGDLS and CDR2 YYNGEE. CDR3 in amino acids: CASSVAPSGTSGTDTQYF. The CDR3 DNA reads TGTGCCAGCAGCGTAGCCCCTTCAGGGACTAGCGGCACAGATACGCAGTATTTT.

The genes are TRBV7-3 and TRBJ1-3; possible D gene TRBD1, 5 bases. V lost 5 bases, J lost 2 bases, and 19 bases lay in between. Germline-derived CDR1 and CDR2 are SGHTA and FQGTGA. The CDR3 has 17 residues. The CDR3 region has the DNA TGTGCCAGCAGCCCCGGGGGGGGTTCGAAGGCTGGAAACACCATATATTTT. It is translated as CASSPGGGSKAGNTIYF. Full variable domain (rest looked up from reference TRBV7-3 and TRBJ1-3): GAGVSQTPSNKVTEKGKYVELRCDPISGHTALYWYRQSLGQGPEFLIYFQGTGAADDSGLPNDRFFAVRPEGSVSTLKIQRTERGDSAVYLCASSPGGGSKAGNTIYFGEGSWLTVV.

This CDR3 is CASSLSTVLNTEAFF. As DNA, the CDR3 is TGCGCCAGCAGCTTGAGTACAGTGCTGAACACTGAAGCTTTCTTT. The chain is built from TRBV5-1 and TRBJ1-1; D not resolved. The CDR3 covers 15 residues. The V gene lost 1 base and the J gene lost 0 bases, with 10 bases spanning the gap. Looked up from germline, CDR1 is SGHRS and CDR2 is YFSETQ.

The rearrangement joins TRBV7-2 to TRBJ1-2; 9 bases fit TRBD1. J lost 5 bases, V lost 5 bases, and 6 bases had no gene match. The CDR3 is made up of 14 amino acids. From germline, CDR1 is SGHTA and CDR2 FQGNSA. CDR3: CASSATQGAYGYTF. The CDR3 bases are TGTGCCAGCAGCGCCACACAGGGGGCGTATGGCTACACCTTC.

The rearrangement links TRBV28 to TRBJ2-1; D is perhaps TRBD1 (5 bases). The CDR3 spans 14 residues. V lost 2 bases to trimming and J lost 10 bases, with 15 bases between them. Germline-derived CDR1 and CDR2 are MDHEN and SYDVKM. The CDR3 sequence is CASSLLRVLGEQFF. Written as DNA, the CDR3 is TGTGCCAGCAGTTTACTCAGGGTGCTCGGCGAGCAGTTCTTC.

The chain carries TRBV5-1 and TRBJ2-7, with TRBD1 identical over 8 bases. There are 13 residues in the CDR3. The ends lost 2 bases at V and 6 bases at J; junction bases unmatched: 4. The germline V gene has CDR1 SGHRS and CDR2 YFSETQ. The CDR3 nucleotides are TGCGCCAGCAGCTTTGACAGGGGAGGCGAGCAGTACTTC. This translates into CASSFDRGGEQYF.

This chain joins TRBV7-9 and TRBJ2-7; 10 nucleotides match TRBD1. Germline-derived CDR1 and CDR2 are SEHNR and FQNEAQ (reference sequence). J lost 5 bases, V lost 3 bases, and 4 bases had no gene match. The CDR3 has 14 amino acids. CDR3 sequence reads: CASSFPGQGNEQYF. In nucleotides, the CDR3 is TGTGCCAGCAGCTTCCCGGGACAGGGGAACGAGCAGTACTTC.

J is TRBJ2-3 and V is TRBV10-3, with 9 bases identical to TRBD2. After removal of 0 bases from V and 1 base from J, the junction contained 11 bases not matched to a gene. The CDR3 contains 19 residues. Germline V CDR1 and CDR2: ENHRY, SYGVKD. The CDR3 sequence is CAISESRTSESPRTDTQYF. CDR3 nucleotide sequence: TGTGCCATCAGTGAGTCGAGGACTAGCGAGAGTCCTCGCACAGATACGCAGTATTTT.

The V and J genes are TRBV19 and TRBJ1-1; D perhaps matches TRBD1 (6 bases). The CDR3 runs 15 residues. Looked up from germline, CDR1 is LNHDA and CDR2 is SQIVND (reference sequence). Between the trimmed V and J ends, which lost 1 base and 0 bases, there was a span of 9 bases. The CDR3 loop reads CASSIVEGVNTEAFF. The CDR3 DNA reads TGTGCCAGTAGTATAGTTGAGGGGGTGAACACTGAAGCTTTCTTT. The whole variable domain, remainder taken from reference TRBV19 and TRBJ1-1, is DGGITQSPKYLFRKEGQNVTLSCEQNLNHDAMYWYRQDPGQGLRLIYYSQIVNDFQKGDIAEGYSVSREKKESFPLTVTSAQKNPTAFYLCASSIVEGVNTEAFFGQGTRLTVV.

This sequence joins TRBV7-9 and TRBJ2-2, with D hard to call. The CDR3 is 13 amino acids. Germline V CDR1 and CDR2: SEHNR, FQNEAQ (reference sequence). V was trimmed by 1 base and J by 4 bases, leaving 4 bases between them. CDR3 sequence (DNA): TGTGCCAGCAGCTTAGACAGCACCGGGGAGCTGTTTTTT. This encodes CASSLDSTGELFF.

This chain joins TRBV5-1 and TRBJ2-7; 10 positions match TRBD1. The V segment lost 0 bases and the J segment 3 bases; nucleotides outside the gene matches: 6. Germline V CDR1 and CDR2: SGHRS, YFSETQ. CDR3 size: 16 residues. This CDR3 reads CASSLGGDRGLYEQYF. CDR3 in DNA: TGCGCCAGCAGCTTGGGTGGCGACAGGGGGCTCTACGAGCAGTACTTC.

This clone was observed a handful of times. The V and J genes are TRBV15 and TRBJ2-1; D unresolved. This CDR3 has 12 residues. Trimming took off 5 bases at V and 7 bases at J, with 9 bases between the two ends. CDR1 and CDR2 from the germline V gene are LNHNV and YYDKDF (reference sequence). The CDR3 protein is CATSLAPNEQFF. The CDR3 bases are TGTGCCACCAGCTTAGCTCCGAATGAGCAGTTCTTC.

This rearrangement joins TRBV28 to TRBJ2-5; TRBD1 agrees at 9 bases. Germline values: CDR1 MDHEN, CDR2 SYDVKM. The CDR3 loop spans 14 amino acids. The J segment lost 4 bases and the V segment lost 3 bases, leaving 3 bases of the junction unmatched. The CDR3 region is CASSFLTGGETQYF. The CDR3 bases are TGTGCCAGCAGTTTCCTGACAGGGGGAGAGACCCAGTACTTC.

The V call is TRBV18, the J call TRBJ2-7, with D uncertain. Trimming took 0 bases from V and 2 from J, leaving 11 bases between them. Germline V lookup: CDR1 KGHSH, CDR2 LQKENI. CDR3 size: 15 residues. CDR3: CASSPPDRLAYEQYF. The CDR3 DNA is TGTGCCAGCTCACCACCAGATCGTCTAGCCTACGAGCAGTACTTC.